Listed below are T cell receptor beta chains from one sample, sequenced in a study of T cell responses to AZD1222 COVID-19 vaccine. Assay used: immunoSEQ multiplex PCR; TCRdb lists only in-frame clones, some missing. The repertoire holds under 150,000 clones, with under 90% as singletons. The starting material was peripheral blood, obtained 28 days after the second AZD1222 dose. The receptors were sampled from an adult who received the AZD1222 COVID-19 vaccine. Each CDR3 is given with its conserved first and last residue. Each record gives: clone size, CDR3 length, J gene, D gene, V gene, CDR3 DNA, CDR3 protein. A D gene is named only where the DNA matches it firmly. Size is omitted from some rows. Given values are once, few, many or a class for expanded clones.

clone_size: -
cdr3_length: 16
j_call: TRBJ1-2
d_call: -
v_call: TRBV9
cdr3_nt: TGTGCCAGCAGCGATACCGGGCCCCCGGATGAGGGAGGCTACACCTTC
cdr3_aa: CASSDTGPPDEGGYTF

clone_size: -
cdr3_length: 14
j_call: TRBJ2-4
d_call: -
v_call: TRBV28
cdr3_nt: TGTGCCAGCAGTTTGGTGGGTTCCAAAAACATTCAGTACTTC
cdr3_aa: CASSLVGSKNIQYF

clone_size: -
cdr3_length: 16
j_call: TRBJ2-2
d_call: -
v_call: TRBV28
cdr3_nt: TGTGCCAGCAGTTCCCTTTATAGCCAGAACACCGGGGAGCTGTTTTTT
cdr3_aa: CASSSLYSQNTGELFF

clone_size: -
cdr3_length: 12
j_call: TRBJ1-5
d_call: -
v_call: TRBV7-9
cdr3_nt: TGTGCCAGCAGCTTAGTGGGTCAGCCCCAGCATTTT
cdr3_aa: CASSLVGQPQHF

clone_size: -
cdr3_length: 17
j_call: TRBJ2-3
d_call: TRBD2
v_call: TRBV28
cdr3_nt: TGTGCCAGCCGCTCCTCTACTAGCGGGACTAGCACAGATACGCAGTATTTT
cdr3_aa: CASRSSTSGTSTDTQYF

clone_size: -
cdr3_length: 13
j_call: TRBJ1-2
d_call: -
v_call: TRBV5-1
cdr3_nt: TGCGCCAGCAGCGGACACGGTAACTATGGCTACACCTTC
cdr3_aa: CASSGHGNYGYTF

clone_size: once
cdr3_length: 16
j_call: TRBJ2-5
d_call: -
v_call: TRBV5-1
cdr3_nt: TGCGCCAGCAGCTTGTCAGGCCCACGTGCCCAAGAGACCCAGTACTTC
cdr3_aa: CASSLSGPRAQETQYF

clone_size: -
cdr3_length: 14
j_call: TRBJ1-1
d_call: -
v_call: TRBV27
cdr3_nt: TGTGCCAGCAGATCAGCCGGGGGCCGCACTGAAGCTTTCTTT
cdr3_aa: CASRSAGGRTEAFF

clone_size: -
cdr3_length: 13
j_call: TRBJ1-2
d_call: -
v_call: TRBV27
cdr3_nt: TGTGCCAGTTCCGCTCAAGGGGCTAATGGCTACACCTTC
cdr3_aa: CASSAQGANGYTF

clone_size: few
cdr3_length: 14
j_call: TRBJ1-1
d_call: -
v_call: TRBV9
cdr3_nt: TGTGCCAGCAGCGTATCCGGCCAGAACACTGAAGCTTTCTTT
cdr3_aa: CASSVSGQNTEAFF

clone_size: -
cdr3_length: 14
j_call: TRBJ2-7
d_call: TRBD1
v_call: TRBV6-6
cdr3_nt: TGTGCCAGCAGTTCGGGACAGGGCCCCTACGAGCAGTACTTC
cdr3_aa: CASSSGQGPYEQYF

clone_size: -
cdr3_length: 15
j_call: TRBJ2-1
d_call: TRBD2
v_call: TRBV27
cdr3_nt: TGTGCCAGCAGTTCGGGACTAGCGGGAAGGGGCGAGCAGTTCTTC
cdr3_aa: CASSSGLAGRGEQFF

clone_size: -
cdr3_length: 14
j_call: TRBJ2-2
d_call: -
v_call: TRBV4-3
cdr3_nt: TGCGCCAGCAGCCAAGAGGCCATAACCGGGGAGCTGTTTTTT
cdr3_aa: CASSQEAITGELFF

clone_size: once
cdr3_length: 14
j_call: TRBJ1-4
d_call: -
v_call: TRBV5-4
cdr3_nt: TGTGCCAGCAGCTCGGAGGGGGGTCTAGAAAAACTGTTTTTT
cdr3_aa: CASSSEGGLEKLFF

clone_size: -
cdr3_length: 13
j_call: TRBJ1-3
d_call: TRBD1
v_call: TRBV5-1
cdr3_nt: TGCGCCAGCGACGGGACAGCTGGAAACACCATATATTTT
cdr3_aa: CASDGTAGNTIYF

clone_size: -
cdr3_length: 14
j_call: TRBJ1-1
d_call: -
v_call: TRBV27
cdr3_nt: TGTGCCAGCAGCTCCTCGGGAAGCAACACTGAAGCTTTCTTT
cdr3_aa: CASSSSGSNTEAFF

clone_size: -
cdr3_length: 15
j_call: TRBJ1-1
d_call: -
v_call: TRBV28
cdr3_nt: TGTGCCAGCAGGACAGGCGGGTTAATAAACACTGAAGCTTTCTTT
cdr3_aa: CASRTGGLINTEAFF

clone_size: -
cdr3_length: 15
j_call: TRBJ2-1
d_call: TRBD1
v_call: TRBV28
cdr3_nt: TGTGCCAGCACCTACCCGGACAGGGTAAACAATGAGCAGTTCTTC
cdr3_aa: CASTYPDRVNNEQFF

clone_size: few
cdr3_length: 12
j_call: TRBJ1-1
d_call: -
v_call: TRBV18
cdr3_nt: TGTGCCAGCTCAAGGTGGAACACTGAAGCTTTCTTT
cdr3_aa: CASSRWNTEAFF

clone_size: -
cdr3_length: 14
j_call: TRBJ1-6
d_call: -
v_call: TRBV7-2
cdr3_nt: TGTGCCAGCAGCTTAGACAACTATTATTCACCCCTCCACTTT
cdr3_aa: CASSLDNYYSPLHF

clone_size: once
cdr3_length: 12
j_call: TRBJ1-2
d_call: -
v_call: TRBV6-6
cdr3_nt: TGTGCCAGCAGTCAGGACTCCTATGGCTACACCTTC
cdr3_aa: CASSQDSYGYTF

clone_size: -
cdr3_length: 16
j_call: TRBJ1-3
d_call: -
v_call: TRBV24-1
cdr3_nt: TGTGCCACCAGTGACCTGGCCCAATGGCCTGGAAACACCATATATTTT
cdr3_aa: CATSDLAQWPGNTIYF

clone_size: -
cdr3_length: 14
j_call: TRBJ2-1
d_call: TRBD2
v_call: TRBV5-4
cdr3_nt: TGTGCCAGCAGCTTCAGTAGCGGGAACAATGAGCAGTTCTTC
cdr3_aa: CASSFSSGNNEQFF

clone_size: -
cdr3_length: 13
j_call: TRBJ2-7
d_call: -
v_call: TRBV28
cdr3_nt: TGTGCCAGCAGTCTCGGACGGACCTACGAGCAGTACTTC
cdr3_aa: CASSLGRTYEQYF

clone_size: -
cdr3_length: 18
j_call: TRBJ1-5
d_call: TRBD1
v_call: TRBV4-3
cdr3_nt: TGCGCCAGCAGCCAAGATTTAGGGGGCGGAATGAGCAATCAGCCCCAGCATTTT
cdr3_aa: CASSQDLGGGMSNQPQHF

clone_size: -
cdr3_length: 13
j_call: TRBJ2-1
d_call: TRBD2
v_call: TRBV24-1
cdr3_nt: TGTGCCACCCAACGGGGGGGGGAAAATGAGCAGTTCTTC
cdr3_aa: CATQRGGENEQFF

clone_size: -
cdr3_length: 14
j_call: TRBJ1-1
d_call: -
v_call: TRBV5-1
cdr3_nt: TGCGCCAGCAGCTTGGCCGGAGGGAACACTGAAGCTTTCTTT
cdr3_aa: CASSLAGGNTEAFF

clone_size: -
cdr3_length: 14
j_call: TRBJ2-3
d_call: TRBD2
v_call: TRBV6-1
cdr3_nt: TGTGCCAGCAGTGAAGACGGGGGGACAGATACGCAGTATTTT
cdr3_aa: CASSEDGGTDTQYF

clone_size: -
cdr3_length: 15
j_call: TRBJ1-5
d_call: -
v_call: TRBV15
cdr3_nt: TGTGCCACCAGCACCGAGCAGGGTAGCAATCAGCCCCAGCATTTT
cdr3_aa: CATSTEQGSNQPQHF

clone_size: -
cdr3_length: 14
j_call: TRBJ2-1
d_call: TRBD2
v_call: TRBV11-3
cdr3_nt: TGTGCCAGCAGCTCCGGACGCGGGGGCAATGAGCAGTTCTTC
cdr3_aa: CASSSGRGGNEQFF

clone_size: few
cdr3_length: 14
j_call: TRBJ2-1
d_call: -
v_call: TRBV3-1/TRBV3-2
cdr3_nt: TGTGCCAGCAGCCAAGATCTAGATTACAATGAGCAGTTCTTC
cdr3_aa: CASSQDLDYNEQFF

clone_size: -
cdr3_length: 16
j_call: TRBJ2-3
d_call: TRBD2
v_call: TRBV4-2
cdr3_nt: TGTGCCAGCAGCCGATTAGCGGGGGGGCAGACAGATACGCAGTATTTT
cdr3_aa: CASSRLAGGQTDTQYF

clone_size: -
cdr3_length: 15
j_call: TRBJ1-2
d_call: -
v_call: TRBV6-6
cdr3_nt: TGTGCCAGCAGTTACTCGTCGACGCCCGTTGGTGGCTACACCTTC
cdr3_aa: CASSYSSTPVGGYTF

clone_size: -
cdr3_length: 15
j_call: TRBJ2-3
d_call: -
v_call: TRBV9
cdr3_nt: TGTGCCAGCAGCTCTTCCGGGACAACTACAGATACGCAGTATTTT
cdr3_aa: CASSSSGTTTDTQYF

clone_size: -
cdr3_length: 14
j_call: TRBJ2-1
d_call: -
v_call: TRBV29-1
cdr3_nt: TGCAGCGCCGTCGTGAGGGTTCAGTTTGATGAGCAGTTCTTC
cdr3_aa: CSAVVRVQFDEQFF